These 8 T cell receptor beta chains share one sample of origin, sequenced in a study of T-cell memory formation after mild COVID-19. Via MiXCR, TCRdb re-called the 5' RACE reads, giving one row per CDR3 protein. The sample includes approximately 400,000 distinct CDR3 sequences, roughly 24% of them seen just once. The sample taken for sequencing was PBMCs or a T cell subset sorted from them (not recorded which). These receptors all come from an adult woman who had mild COVID-19 (a few samples of this study predate the infection). Cell type and time point are not known.

The gene calls are TRBV21-1 and TRBJ1-2. TRBV21-1 is a pseudogene segment. This CDR3 has 12 amino acids. The CDR3 here is CASRTAIIGYTF. DNA for the CDR3: TGTGCCAGCAGGACAGCGATCATTGGCTACACCTTC.

There are many counts of this clonotype. The genes are TRBV12-3 or TRBV12-4 and TRBJ1-1, with D tentatively TRBD1 (6 bases). This CDR3 comprises 13 residues. Trimming pared 5 bases from V and 11 bases from J, leaving 18 bases between. CDR3 bases: TGTGCCAGCAGTCCTCAAGGGGGGGGACGTGCTTTCTTT. Translated, it gives CASSPQGGGRAFF.

Only a few counts were recorded for this clonotype. The chain recombines TRBV14 with TRBJ2-7; the D is unclear. The CDR3 has 16 residues. The V gene lost 4 bases and the J gene lost 5 bases, with 21 bases spanning the gap. Germline lookup yields CDR1 SGHDN and CDR2 FVKESK. The CDR3 spells CASSLRAFPKAHEQYF. In nucleotides, the CDR3 is TGTGCCAGCAGCCTCCGGGCTTTTCCAAAGGCTCACGAGCAGTACTTC.

The chain employs TRBV7-6 and TRBJ2-5, with D perhaps matching TRBD2 (7 bases). The ends were cut back, 5 bases at V and 7 bases at J, with 20 bases in the middle. This CDR3 has 15 residues. Germline assignment: CDR1 SGHVS and CDR2 FNYEAQ. This chain's CDR3 is CASSPGAGAGVTQYF. CDR3 coding DNA: TGTGCCAGCAGCCCCGGTGCGGGGGCAGGGGTGACCCAGTACTTC.

This chain joins TRBV7-2 and TRBJ2-7; possible D gene TRBD1, 5 bases. The germline V gene has CDR1 SGHTA and CDR2 FQGNSA. This CDR3 region has 13 residues. V lost 5 bases to trimming and J lost 3 bases, with 11 bases between them. CDR3 bases: TGTGCCAGCAGCGTACCAGGGCGCTACGAGCAGTACTTC. Amino acids: CASSVPGRYEQYF.

The chain is built from TRBV9 and TRBJ1-2; 7 bases fit TRBD1. J gave up 2 bases and V 0 bases, and 7 bases lay outside the gene matches. CDR3 length equals 16 residues. Looked up from germline, CDR1 is SGDLS and CDR2 is YYNGEE. CDR3 protein: CASSVAGQTLNYGYTF. As DNA, the CDR3 is TGTGCCAGCAGCGTAGCGGGACAGACTCTAAACTATGGCTACACCTTC.

This clonotype was observed a handful of times. V and J are TRBV6-1 and TRBJ2-1; tentative D call: TRBD2 (6 bases). V gave up 6 bases and J gave up 0 bases, with 12 bases separating them. CDR3 length: 15 residues. CDR1 MNHNS and CDR2 SASEGT come from the germline V gene. The CDR3 region is CASSYVADSYNEQFF. The CDR3 region has the DNA TGTGCCAGCAGCTACGTAGCGGACTCCTACAATGAGCAGTTCTTC.

J is TRBJ1-1 and V is TRBV11-2; D unresolved. Trimming pared 6 bases from V and 0 bases from J, leaving 20 bases between. CDR3 length equals 17 residues. Germline values: CDR1 SGHAT, CDR2 FQNNGV. CDR3 loop: CASSPESPRRMNTEAFF. The CDR3 DNA reads TGTGCCAGCAGTCCTGAAAGTCCCCGGCGTATGAACACTGAAGCTTTCTTT.